This T cell receptor beta chain appears in the sequencing data of a study of T cells in Graves' hyperthyroidism and ophthalmopathy. What was amplified from RNA transcripts were TCR beta CDR3 regions. During a first-round RT-PCR of the TCR CDR3, the HTBI primer set was used. TCRdb fed the multiplex PCR reads into MiXCR, producing one record per CDR3 protein. The sample lists 350,000 to 450,000 distinct CDR3 sequences; more than 11% were seen once. The CDR3 is 15 residues long. Germline CDR1 is LGHDT and CDR2 is YNNKEL (reference sequence). V was trimmed by 0 bases and J by 0 bases, leaving 9 bases between them.

The chain joins TRBV3-1 to TRBJ2-7; D gene ambiguous. Input material: blood. The TCR originated in a woman aged 55-70 years with Graves' hyperthyroidism. The CDR3 sequence is CASSQEGRPSYEQYF. In DNA form, the CDR3 reads TGTGCCAGCAGCCAAGAGGGCAGACCCTCCTACGAGCAGTACTTC.